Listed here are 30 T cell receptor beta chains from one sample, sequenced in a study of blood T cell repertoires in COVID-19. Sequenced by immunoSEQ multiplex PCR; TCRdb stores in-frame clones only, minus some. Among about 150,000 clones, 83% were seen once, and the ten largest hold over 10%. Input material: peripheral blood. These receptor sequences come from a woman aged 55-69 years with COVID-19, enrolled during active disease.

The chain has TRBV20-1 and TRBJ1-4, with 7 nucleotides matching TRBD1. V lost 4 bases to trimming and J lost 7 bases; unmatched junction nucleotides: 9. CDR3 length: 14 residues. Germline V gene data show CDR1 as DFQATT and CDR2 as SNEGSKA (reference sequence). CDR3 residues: CSAIDRVLGEKLFF. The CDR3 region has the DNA TGCAGTGCTATTGACAGGGTATTAGGTGAAAAACTGTTTTTT.

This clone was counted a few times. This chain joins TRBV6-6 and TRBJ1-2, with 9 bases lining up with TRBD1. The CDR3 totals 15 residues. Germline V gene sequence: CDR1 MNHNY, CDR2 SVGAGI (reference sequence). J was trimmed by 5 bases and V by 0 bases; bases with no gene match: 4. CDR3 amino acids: CASSYSGTGSYGYTF. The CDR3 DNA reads TGTGCCAGCAGTTACTCCGGGACAGGGTCTTATGGCTACACCTTC.

This CDR3 reads CASSYSYEQFF. CDR3 DNA: TGTGCCAGCAGTTATAGCTATGAGCAGTTCTTC. This chain joins TRBV12-3 or TRBV12-4 and TRBJ2-1; D not resolved. This CDR3 has 11 amino acids. Trimming left V 4 bases short and J 8 bases short, with 6 bases between.

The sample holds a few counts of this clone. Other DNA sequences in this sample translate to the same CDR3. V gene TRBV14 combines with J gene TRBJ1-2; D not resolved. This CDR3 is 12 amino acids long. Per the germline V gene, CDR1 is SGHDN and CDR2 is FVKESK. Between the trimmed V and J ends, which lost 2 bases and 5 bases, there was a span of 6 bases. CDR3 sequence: CASSQRLYGYTF. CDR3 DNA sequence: TGTGCCAGCAGCCAACGCCTATATGGCTACACCTTC.

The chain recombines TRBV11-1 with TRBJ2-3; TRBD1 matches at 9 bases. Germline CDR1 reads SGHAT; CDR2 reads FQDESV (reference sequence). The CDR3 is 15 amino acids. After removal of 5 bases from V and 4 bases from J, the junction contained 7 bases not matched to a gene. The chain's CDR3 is CASSTRQGGPDTQYF. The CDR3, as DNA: TGTGCCAGCAGCACCAGACAGGGGGGTCCAGATACGCAGTATTTT.

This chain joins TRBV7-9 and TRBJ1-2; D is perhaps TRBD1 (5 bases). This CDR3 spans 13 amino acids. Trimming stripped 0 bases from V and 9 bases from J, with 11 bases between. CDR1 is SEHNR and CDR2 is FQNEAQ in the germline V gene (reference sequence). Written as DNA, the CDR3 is TGTGCCAGCAGCTTAGCCCCCGGGGGAAGCTACACCTTC. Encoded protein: CASSLAPGGSYTF.

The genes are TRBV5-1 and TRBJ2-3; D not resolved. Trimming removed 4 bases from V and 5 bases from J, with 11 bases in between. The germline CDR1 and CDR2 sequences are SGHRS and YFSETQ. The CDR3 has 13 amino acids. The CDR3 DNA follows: TGCGCCAGCAGCCCCGACTTGGTAGATACGCAGTATTTT. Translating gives CASSPDLVDTQYF.

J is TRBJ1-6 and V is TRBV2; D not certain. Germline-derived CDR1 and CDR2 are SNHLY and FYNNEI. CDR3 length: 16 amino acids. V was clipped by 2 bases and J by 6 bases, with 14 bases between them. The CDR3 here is CASSEYGRGSNSPLHF. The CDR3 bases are TGTGCCAGCAGTGAATACGGGAGAGGGTCTAATTCACCCCTCCACTTT.

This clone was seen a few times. CDR3 DNA sequence: TGTGCCAGCAGCTTAAGGGGTGGCACTGAAGCTTTCTTT. Translation: CASSLRGGTEAFF. J is TRBJ1-1 and V is TRBV5-5, with a possible D match to TRBD1 (5 bases). V lost 2 bases and J 4 bases, leaving 9 bases between the germline ends. The length of the CDR3 is 13 residues. Germline V lookup: CDR1 SGHKS, CDR2 YYEKEE (reference sequence).

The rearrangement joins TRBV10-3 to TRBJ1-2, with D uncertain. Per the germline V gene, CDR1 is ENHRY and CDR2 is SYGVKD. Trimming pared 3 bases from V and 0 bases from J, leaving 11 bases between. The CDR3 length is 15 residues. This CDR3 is CAISEGSRSNYGYTF. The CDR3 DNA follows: TGTGCCATCAGTGAAGGTAGCCGTTCTAACTATGGCTACACCTTC.

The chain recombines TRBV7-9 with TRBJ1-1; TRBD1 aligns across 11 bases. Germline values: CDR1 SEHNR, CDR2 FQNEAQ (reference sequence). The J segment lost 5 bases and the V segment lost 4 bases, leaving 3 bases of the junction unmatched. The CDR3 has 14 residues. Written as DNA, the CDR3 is TGTGCCAGCAGCTCGGACAGGGGGCAAACTGAAGCTTTCTTT. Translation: CASSSDRGQTEAFF.

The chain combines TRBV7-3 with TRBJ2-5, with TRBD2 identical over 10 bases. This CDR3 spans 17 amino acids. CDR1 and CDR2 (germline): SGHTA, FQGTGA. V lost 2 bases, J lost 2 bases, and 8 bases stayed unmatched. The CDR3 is CASSLGRLTSGQETQYF. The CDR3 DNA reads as TGTGCCAGCAGCTTAGGCCGCCTGACTAGCGGGCAAGAGACCCAGTACTTC.

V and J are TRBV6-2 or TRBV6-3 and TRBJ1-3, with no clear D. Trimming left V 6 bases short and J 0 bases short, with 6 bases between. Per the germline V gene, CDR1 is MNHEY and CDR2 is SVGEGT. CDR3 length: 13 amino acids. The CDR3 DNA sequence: TGTGCCAGCAGCCTTCTCTCTGGAAACACCATATATTTT. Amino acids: CASSLLSGNTIYF.

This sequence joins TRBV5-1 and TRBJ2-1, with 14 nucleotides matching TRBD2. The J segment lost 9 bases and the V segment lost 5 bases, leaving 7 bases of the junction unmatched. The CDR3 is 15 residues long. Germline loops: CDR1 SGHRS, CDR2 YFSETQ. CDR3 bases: TGCGCCAGCAGAGAGGGACTAGCGGGGGCTGGTGAGCAGTTCTTC. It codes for CASREGLAGAGEQFF.

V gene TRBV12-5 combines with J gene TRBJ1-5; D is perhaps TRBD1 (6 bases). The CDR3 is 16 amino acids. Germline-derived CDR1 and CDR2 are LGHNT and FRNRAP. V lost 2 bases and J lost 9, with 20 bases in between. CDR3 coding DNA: TGTGCTAGTGGTTTGCCTTCACCTACAGGGCTCCGGCCCCAGCATTTT. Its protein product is CASGLPSPTGLRPQHF.

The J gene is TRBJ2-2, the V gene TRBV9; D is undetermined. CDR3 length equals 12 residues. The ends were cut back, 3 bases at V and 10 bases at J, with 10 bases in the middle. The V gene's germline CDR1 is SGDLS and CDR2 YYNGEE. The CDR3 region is CASSANREELFF. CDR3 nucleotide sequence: TGTGCCAGCAGCGCCAACCGAGAGGAGCTGTTTTTT.

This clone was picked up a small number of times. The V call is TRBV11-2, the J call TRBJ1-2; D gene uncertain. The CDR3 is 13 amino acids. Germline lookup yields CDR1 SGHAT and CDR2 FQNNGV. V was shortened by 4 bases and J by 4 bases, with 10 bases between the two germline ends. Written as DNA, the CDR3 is TGTGCCAGCAGCTCGGTAGGGAGCTATGGCTACACCTTC. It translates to CASSSVGSYGYTF.

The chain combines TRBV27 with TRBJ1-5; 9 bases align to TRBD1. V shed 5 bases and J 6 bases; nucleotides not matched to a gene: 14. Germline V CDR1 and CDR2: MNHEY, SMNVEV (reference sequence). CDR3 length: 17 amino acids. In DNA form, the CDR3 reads TGTGCCAGCAGTCTTTTCCCAAAACAGGGGGCGGGTCAGCCCCAGCATTTT. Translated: CASSLFPKQGAGQPQHF.

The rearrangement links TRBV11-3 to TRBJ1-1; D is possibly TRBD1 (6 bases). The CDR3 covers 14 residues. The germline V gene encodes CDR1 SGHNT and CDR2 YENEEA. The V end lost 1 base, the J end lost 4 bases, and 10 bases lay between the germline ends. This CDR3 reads CASSLGVGATEAFF. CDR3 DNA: TGTGCCAGCAGCTTAGGGGTGGGGGCCACTGAAGCTTTCTTT.

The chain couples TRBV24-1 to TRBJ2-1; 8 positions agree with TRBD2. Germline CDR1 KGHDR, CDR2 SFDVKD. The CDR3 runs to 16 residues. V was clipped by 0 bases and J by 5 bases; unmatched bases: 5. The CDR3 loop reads CATSDLGGGLDNEQFF. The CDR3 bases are TGTGCCACCAGTGATTTGGGCGGGGGGCTCGACAATGAGCAGTTCTTC.

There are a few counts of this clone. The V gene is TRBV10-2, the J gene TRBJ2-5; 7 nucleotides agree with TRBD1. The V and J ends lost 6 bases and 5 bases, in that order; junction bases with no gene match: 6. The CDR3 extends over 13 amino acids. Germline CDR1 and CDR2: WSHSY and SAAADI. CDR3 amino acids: CASRFTGDETQYF. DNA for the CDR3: TGCGCCAGCAGATTTACAGGGGACGAGACCCAGTACTTC.

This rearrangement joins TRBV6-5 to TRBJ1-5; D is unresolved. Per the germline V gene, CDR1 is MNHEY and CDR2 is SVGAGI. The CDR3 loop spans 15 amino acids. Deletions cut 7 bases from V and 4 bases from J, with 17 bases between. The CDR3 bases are TGTGCCAGCACCAAGGCGCGGGCCTCAAATCAGCCCCAGCATTTT. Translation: CASTKARASNQPQHF.

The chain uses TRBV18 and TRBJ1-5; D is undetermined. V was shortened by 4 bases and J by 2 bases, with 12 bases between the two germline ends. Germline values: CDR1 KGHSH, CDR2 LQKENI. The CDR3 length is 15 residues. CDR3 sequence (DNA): TGTGCCAGCTCACGAGAGGCATATGGCAATCAGCCCCAGCATTTT. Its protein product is CASSREAYGNQPQHF.

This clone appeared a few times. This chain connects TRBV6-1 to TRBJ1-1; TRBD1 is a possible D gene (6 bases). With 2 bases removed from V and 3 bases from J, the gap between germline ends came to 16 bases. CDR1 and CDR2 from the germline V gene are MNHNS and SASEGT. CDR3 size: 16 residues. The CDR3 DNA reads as TGTGCCAGCAGTGAAAGGCGGGGGCGAAGCGACACTGAAGCTTTCTTT. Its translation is CASSERRGRSDTEAFF.

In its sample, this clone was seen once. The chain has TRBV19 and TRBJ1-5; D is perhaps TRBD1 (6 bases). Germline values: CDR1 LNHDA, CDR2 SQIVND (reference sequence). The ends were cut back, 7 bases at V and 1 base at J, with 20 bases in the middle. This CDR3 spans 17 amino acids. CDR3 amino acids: CASNSRGGTRSNQPQHF. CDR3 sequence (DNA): TGTGCCAGTAACTCAAGGGGGGGAACAAGGAGCAATCAGCCCCAGCATTTT.

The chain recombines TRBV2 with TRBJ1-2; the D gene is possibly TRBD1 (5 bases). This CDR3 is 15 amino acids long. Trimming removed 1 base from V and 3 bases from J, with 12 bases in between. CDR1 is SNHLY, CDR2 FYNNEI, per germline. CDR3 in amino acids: CASSEGWEGYYGYTF. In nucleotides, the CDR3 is TGTGCCAGCAGTGAAGGATGGGAGGGGTACTATGGCTACACCTTC.

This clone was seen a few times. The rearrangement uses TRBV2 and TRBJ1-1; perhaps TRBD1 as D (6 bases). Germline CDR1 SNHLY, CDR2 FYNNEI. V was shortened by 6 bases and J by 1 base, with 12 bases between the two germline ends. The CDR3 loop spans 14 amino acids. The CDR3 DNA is TGTGCCAGCAGAGAGAGGGGGACGAACACTGAAGCTTTCTTT. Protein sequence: CASRERGTNTEAFF.

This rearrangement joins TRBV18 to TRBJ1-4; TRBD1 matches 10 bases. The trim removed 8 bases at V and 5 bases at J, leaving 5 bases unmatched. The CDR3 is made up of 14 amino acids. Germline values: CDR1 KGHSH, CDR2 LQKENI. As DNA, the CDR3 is TGTGCCAGCCAGCGGACAGGGGGAAATGAAAAACTGTTTTTT. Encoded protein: CASQRTGGNEKLFF.

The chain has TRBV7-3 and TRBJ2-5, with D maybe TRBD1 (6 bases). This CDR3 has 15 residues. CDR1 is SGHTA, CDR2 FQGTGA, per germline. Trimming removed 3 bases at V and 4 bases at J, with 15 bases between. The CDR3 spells CASSFGSGAGETQYF. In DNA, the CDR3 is TGTGCCAGCAGCTTCGGATCAGGGGCGGGAGAGACCCAGTACTTC.

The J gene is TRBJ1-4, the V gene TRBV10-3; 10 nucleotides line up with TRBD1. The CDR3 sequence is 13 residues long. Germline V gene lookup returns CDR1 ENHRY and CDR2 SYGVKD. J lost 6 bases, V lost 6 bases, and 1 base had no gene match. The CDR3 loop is CAIRGTGDEKLFF. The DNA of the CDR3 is TGTGCCATCAGAGGGACAGGGGATGAAAAACTGTTTTTT.